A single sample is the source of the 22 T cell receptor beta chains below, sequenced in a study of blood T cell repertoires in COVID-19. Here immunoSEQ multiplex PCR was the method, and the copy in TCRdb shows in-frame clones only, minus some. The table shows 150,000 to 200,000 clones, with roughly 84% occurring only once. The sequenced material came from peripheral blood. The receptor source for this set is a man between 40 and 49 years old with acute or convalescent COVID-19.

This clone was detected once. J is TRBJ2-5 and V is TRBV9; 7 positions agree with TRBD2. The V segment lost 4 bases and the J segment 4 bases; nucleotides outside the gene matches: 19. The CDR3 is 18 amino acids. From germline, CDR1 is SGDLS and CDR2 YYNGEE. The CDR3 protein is CASSPSGGAGVRGETQYF. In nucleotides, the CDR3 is TGTGCCAGCAGCCCCTCGGGCGGCGCGGGGGTGCGGGGAGAGACCCAGTACTTC.

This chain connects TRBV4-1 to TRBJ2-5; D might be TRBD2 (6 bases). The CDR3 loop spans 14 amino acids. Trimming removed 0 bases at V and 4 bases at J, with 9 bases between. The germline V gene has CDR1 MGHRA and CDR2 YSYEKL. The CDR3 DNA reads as TGCGCCAGCAGCCAAGATGGAGGGAGAGAGACCCAGTACTTC. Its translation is CASSQDGGRETQYF.

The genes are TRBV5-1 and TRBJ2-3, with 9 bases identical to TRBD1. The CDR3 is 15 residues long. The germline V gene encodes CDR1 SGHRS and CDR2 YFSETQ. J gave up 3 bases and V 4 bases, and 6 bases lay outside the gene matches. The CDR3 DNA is TGCGCCAGCAGCCGGCGGGACAGGGAAACAGATACGCAGTATTTT. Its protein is CASSRRDRETDTQYF. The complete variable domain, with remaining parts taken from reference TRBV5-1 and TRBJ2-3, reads KAGVTQTPRYLIKTRGQQVTLSCSPISGHRSVSWYQQTPGQGLQFLFEYFSETQRNKGNFPGRFSGRQFSNSRSEMNVSTLELGDSALYLCASSRRDRETDTQYFGPGTRLTVL.

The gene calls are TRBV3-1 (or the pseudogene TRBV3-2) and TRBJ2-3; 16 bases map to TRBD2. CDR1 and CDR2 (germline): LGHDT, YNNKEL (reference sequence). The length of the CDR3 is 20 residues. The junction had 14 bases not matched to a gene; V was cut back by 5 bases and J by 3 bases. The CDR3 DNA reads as TGTGCCAGCAGCTCGGGACTAGCGGGGGGGCTCTCCGGAAGAACAGATACGCAGTATTTT. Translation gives CASSSGLAGGLSGRTDTQYF.

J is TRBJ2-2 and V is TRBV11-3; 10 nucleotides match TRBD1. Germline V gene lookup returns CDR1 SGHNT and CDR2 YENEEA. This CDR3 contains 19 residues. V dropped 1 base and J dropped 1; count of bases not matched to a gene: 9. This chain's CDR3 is CASSLGRDRGKWNTGELFF. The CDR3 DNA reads TGTGCCAGCAGCTTAGGTCGGGACAGGGGAAAATGGAACACCGGGGAGCTGTTTTTT.

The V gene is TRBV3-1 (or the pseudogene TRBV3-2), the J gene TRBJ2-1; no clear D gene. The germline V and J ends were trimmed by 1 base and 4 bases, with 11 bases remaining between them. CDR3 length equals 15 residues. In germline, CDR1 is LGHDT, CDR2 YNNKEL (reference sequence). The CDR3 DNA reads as TGTGCCAGCAGCCAAGGCTCAACCCTATACAATGAGCAGTTCTTC. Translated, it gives CASSQGSTLYNEQFF.

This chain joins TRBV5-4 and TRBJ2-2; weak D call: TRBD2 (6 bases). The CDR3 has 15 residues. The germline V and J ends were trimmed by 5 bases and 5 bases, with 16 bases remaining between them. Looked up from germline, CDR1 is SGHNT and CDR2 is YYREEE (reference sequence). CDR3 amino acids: CASRRGSGSTGELFF. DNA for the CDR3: TGTGCCAGCAGGAGAGGGAGCGGGTCGACCGGGGAGCTGTTTTTT.

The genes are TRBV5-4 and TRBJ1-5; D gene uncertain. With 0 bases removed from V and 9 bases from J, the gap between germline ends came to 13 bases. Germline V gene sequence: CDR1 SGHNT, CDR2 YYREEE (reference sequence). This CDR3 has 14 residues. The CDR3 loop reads CASSLDGGELPQHF. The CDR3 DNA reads TGTGCCAGCAGCTTGGACGGTGGGGAGCTGCCCCAGCATTTT.

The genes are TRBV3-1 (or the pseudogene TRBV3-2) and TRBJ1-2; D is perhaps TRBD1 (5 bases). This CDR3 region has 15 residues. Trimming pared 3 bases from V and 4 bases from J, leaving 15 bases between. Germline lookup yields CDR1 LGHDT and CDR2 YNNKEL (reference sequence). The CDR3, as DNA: TGTGCCAGCAGCCAGGCGGACGTGGGGGGCTATGGCTACACCTTC. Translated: CASSQADVGGYGYTF.

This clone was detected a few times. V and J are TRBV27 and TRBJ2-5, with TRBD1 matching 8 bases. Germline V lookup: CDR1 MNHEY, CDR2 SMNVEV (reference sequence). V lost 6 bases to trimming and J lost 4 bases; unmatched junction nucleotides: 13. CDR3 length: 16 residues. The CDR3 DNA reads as TGTGCCAGCAGCCCCCAGGGACAGGCGACGCCAGAGACCCAGTACTTC. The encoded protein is CASSPQGQATPETQYF.

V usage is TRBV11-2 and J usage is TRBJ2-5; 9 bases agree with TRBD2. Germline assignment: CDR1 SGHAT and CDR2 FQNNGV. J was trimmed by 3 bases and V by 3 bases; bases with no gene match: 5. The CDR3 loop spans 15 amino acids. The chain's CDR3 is CASSLAGGPEETQYF. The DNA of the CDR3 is TGTGCCAGCAGCTTGGCGGGGGGGCCGGAAGAGACCCAGTACTTC.

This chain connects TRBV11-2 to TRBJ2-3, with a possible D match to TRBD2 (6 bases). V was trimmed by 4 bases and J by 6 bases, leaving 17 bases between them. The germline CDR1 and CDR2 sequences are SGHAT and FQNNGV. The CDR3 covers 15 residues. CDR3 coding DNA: TGTGCCAGCAGCTCACGGGGGAGCAGTGGGGATACGCAGTATTTT. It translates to CASSSRGSSGDTQYF.

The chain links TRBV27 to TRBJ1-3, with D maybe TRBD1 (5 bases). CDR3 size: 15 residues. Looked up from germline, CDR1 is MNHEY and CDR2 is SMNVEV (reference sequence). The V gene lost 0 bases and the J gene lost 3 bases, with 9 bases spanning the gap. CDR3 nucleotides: TGTGCCAGCAGTTTATCGGGGGGTTTTGGAAACACCATATATTTT. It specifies CASSLSGGFGNTIYF.

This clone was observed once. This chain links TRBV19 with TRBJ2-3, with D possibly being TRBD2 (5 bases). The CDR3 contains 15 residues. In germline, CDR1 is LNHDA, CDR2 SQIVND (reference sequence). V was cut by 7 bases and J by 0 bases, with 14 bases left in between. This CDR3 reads CASNDPGFSTDTQYF. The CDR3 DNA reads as TGTGCCAGTAACGATCCGGGATTCAGCACAGATACGCAGTATTTT.

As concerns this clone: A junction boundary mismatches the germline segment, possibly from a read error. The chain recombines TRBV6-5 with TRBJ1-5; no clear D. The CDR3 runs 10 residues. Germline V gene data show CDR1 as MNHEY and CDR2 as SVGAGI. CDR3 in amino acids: CASSGGDLDF. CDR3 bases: TGTGCCAGCAGCGGCGGGGATTTGGATTTT.

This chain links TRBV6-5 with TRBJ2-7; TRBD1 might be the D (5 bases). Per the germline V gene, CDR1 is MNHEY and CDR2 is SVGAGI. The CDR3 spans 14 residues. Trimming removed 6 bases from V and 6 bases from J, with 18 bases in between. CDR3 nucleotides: TGTGCCAGCAGAAAGACCCACTTTGGGGCCGAGCAGTACTTC. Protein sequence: CASRKTHFGAEQYF.

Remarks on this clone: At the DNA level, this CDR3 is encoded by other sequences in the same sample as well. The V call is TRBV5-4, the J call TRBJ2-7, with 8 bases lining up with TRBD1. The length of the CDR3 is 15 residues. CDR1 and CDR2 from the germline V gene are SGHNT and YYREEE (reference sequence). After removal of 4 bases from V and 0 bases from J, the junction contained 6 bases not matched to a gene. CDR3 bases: TGTGCCAGCAGCCTCCCCGGACAGGGCTCCTACGAGCAGTACTTC. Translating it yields CASSLPGQGSYEQYF.

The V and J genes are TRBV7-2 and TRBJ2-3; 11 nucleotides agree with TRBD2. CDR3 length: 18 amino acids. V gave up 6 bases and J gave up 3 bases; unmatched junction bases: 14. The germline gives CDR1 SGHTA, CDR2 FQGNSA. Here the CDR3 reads CASRPGTGRLAGTDTQYF. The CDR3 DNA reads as TGTGCCAGCAGACCCGGGACAGGGAGACTAGCGGGGACAGATACGCAGTATTTT. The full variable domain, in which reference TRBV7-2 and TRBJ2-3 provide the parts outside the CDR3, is GAGVSQSPSNKVTEKGKDVELRCDPISGHTALYWYRQSLGQGLEFLIYFQGNSAPDKSGLPSDRFSAERTGGSVSTLTIQRTQQEDSAVYLCASRPGTGRLAGTDTQYFGPGTRLTVL.

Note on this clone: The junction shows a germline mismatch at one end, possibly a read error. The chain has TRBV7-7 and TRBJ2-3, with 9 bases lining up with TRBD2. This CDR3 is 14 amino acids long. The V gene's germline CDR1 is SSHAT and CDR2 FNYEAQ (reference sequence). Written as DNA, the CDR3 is TGTGCTAGCAGCACGTCCCCGGGACTAGCAACGCAGTATTTT. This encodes CASSTSPGLATQYF.

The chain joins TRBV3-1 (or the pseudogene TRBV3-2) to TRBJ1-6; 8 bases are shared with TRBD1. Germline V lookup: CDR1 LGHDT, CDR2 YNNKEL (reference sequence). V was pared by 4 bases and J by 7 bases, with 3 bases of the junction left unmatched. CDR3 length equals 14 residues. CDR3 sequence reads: CASSLTGDNSPLHF. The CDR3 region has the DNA TGTGCCAGCAGCCTGACAGGGGACAATTCACCCCTCCACTTT.

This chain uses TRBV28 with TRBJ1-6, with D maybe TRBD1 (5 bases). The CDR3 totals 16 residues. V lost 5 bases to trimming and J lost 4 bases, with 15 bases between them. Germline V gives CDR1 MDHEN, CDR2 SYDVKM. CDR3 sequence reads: CASSEPKGLYNSPLHF. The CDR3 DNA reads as TGTGCCAGCAGTGAACCGAAGGGGCTTTATAATTCACCCCTCCACTTT. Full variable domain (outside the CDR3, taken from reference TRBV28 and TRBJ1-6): DVKVTQSSRYLVKRTGEKVFLECVQDMDHENMFWYRQDPGLGLRLIYFSYDVKMKEKGDIPEGYSVSREKKERFSLILESASTNQTSMYLCASSEPKGLYNSPLHFGNGTRLTVT.

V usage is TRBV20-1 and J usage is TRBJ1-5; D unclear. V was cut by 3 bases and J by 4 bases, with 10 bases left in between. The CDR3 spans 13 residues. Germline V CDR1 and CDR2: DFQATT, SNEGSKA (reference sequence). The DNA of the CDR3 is TGCAGTGCTAGTCAAGTCAGGAATCAGCCCCAGCATTTT. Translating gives CSASQVRNQPQHF.